This entry concerns a single T cell receptor (beta chain). The data originate from a study of cytomegalovirus exposure and HLA in healthy donors. Study context: Caucasian-associated ancestry cluster membership applied to 75% to 85% of around 400 genotyped donors.

Amplification used 60 Vbeta primers and 13 Jbeta primers. Measured with immunoSEQ multiplex PCR; TCRdb has only the in-frame clones, and not every one. The repertoire table contains about 200,000 clones. CDR1 is PRHDT and CDR2 is FYEKMQ in the germline V gene (reference sequence). The CDR3 totals 13 residues. The V gene lost 4 bases and the J gene lost 6 bases, with 13 bases spanning the gap. The rearrangement links TRBV13 to TRBJ2-7, with D hard to call. Sequencing was done on a sample of PBMCs. The source is a man aged 25-45 years in good health and CMV-seronegative. The CDR3 DNA reads as TGTGCCAGCAGCTCCCGACTCGCGGCCGAGCAGTACTTC. Translation: CASSSRLAAEQYF.